The rows below give T cell receptor beta chains drawn from one sample of a study of cytomegalovirus exposure and HLA in healthy donors. Sequencing was performed with immunoSEQ multiplex PCR; in TCRdb, only in-frame clones are kept and a portion is missing. The sample consists of about 200,000 clones, roughly 79% of them appearing once. The sample consisted of PBMCs. The receptors originated from a man between 18 and 35 years old in good health and CMV-seronegative. Each CDR3 is given with its conserved first and last residue. Fields, in order: clone size, J gene, D gene, V gene, CDR3 DNA, CDR3 protein. D genes are given only for firm matches. Not every row has a clone size; where given, it reads once, few, many or a size class.

. | TRBJ1-4 | TRBD1 | TRBV28 | TGTGCCAGCAGCTTACCGGGACAGGGGGTTGCAACTAATGAAAAACTGTTTTTT | CASSLPGQGVATNEKLFF
. | TRBJ2-7 | . | TRBV27 | TGTGCCAGCAGTTTAAGGGGGGGACAATCCTACGAGCAGTACTTC | CASSLRGGQSYEQYF
. | TRBJ1-1 | TRBD1 | TRBV5-4 | TGTGCCAGCAGCCTAGACAGGGCCACCTGTGAAGCTTTCTTT | CASSLDRATCEAFF
. | TRBJ1-3 | TRBD1 | TRBV18 | TGTGCCAGCTCACCCGGGACAGCTGGAAACACCATATATTTT | CASSPGTAGNTIYF
. | TRBJ2-3 | TRBD2 | TRBV7-8 | TGTGCCAGCAGCTTAGGACTAGCCTCAGATACGCAGTATTTT | CASSLGLASDTQYF
. | TRBJ1-2 | TRBD1 | TRBV4-3 | TGCGCCAGCAGCCAGGATCAGGGGGCGGTAGTCTATGGCTACACCTTC | CASSQDQGAVVYGYTF
. | TRBJ1-1 | TRBD1 | TRBV29-1 | TGCAGCGTAATCAGGGGGGATACTGAAGCTTTCTTT | CSVIRGDTEAFF
. | TRBJ2-1 | TRBD1 | TRBV4-2 | TGTGCCAGCAGCCGGGACAGGGAGCAGTTCTTC | CASSRDREQFF
. | TRBJ1-1 | . | TRBV30 | TGTGCCTGGAGTACGGGAGACACTGAAGCTTTCTTT | CAWSTGDTEAFF
. | TRBJ2-1 | TRBD2 | TRBV7-2 | TGTGCCAGCAGCCCCCCCCGGGGTAGCGGGAGGGTAGGTGAGCAGTTCTTC | CASSPPRGSGRVGEQFF
few | TRBJ2-5 | . | TRBV4-1 | TGCGCCAGCAGCCAAGATGATAACAGCGGCCAAGAGACCCAGTACTTC | CASSQDDNSGQETQYF
. | TRBJ2-7 | TRBD2 | TRBV5-4 | TGTGCCAGCCGCGCTCCGGGGGGGCTAGTAGACGAGCAGTACTTC | CASRAPGGLVDEQYF
. | TRBJ1-4 | . | TRBV28 | TGTGCCAGCAGTTTACACAGAGCAACTAATGAAAAACTGTTTTTT | CASSLHRATNEKLFF
. | TRBJ2-7 | . | TRBV6-1 | TGTGCCAGCAGTGAAGAGGAGGGAAGGGCCTCCTACGAGCAGTACTTC | CASSEEEGRASYEQYF
once | TRBJ1-2 | . | TRBV11-1 | TGTGCCAGCAGCTTAGTCCAGGGAAGTCCTGGCTACACCTTC | CASSLVQGSPGYTF
few | TRBJ1-2 | . | TRBV13 | TGTGCCAGCAGCTTAGACCGGGGTTACGGCTACACCTTC | CASSLDRGYGYTF
. | TRBJ1-5 | . | TRBV27 | TGTGCCAGCAGTTTTTTGGATATGGGGACACCGAAAAATCAGCCCCAGCATTTT | CASSFLDMGTPKNQPQHF
. | TRBJ1-3 | TRBD1 | TRBV4-2 | TGTGCCAGCAGCCAAGACGAGACAGGGGATCAAGTTGGAAACACCATATATTTT | CASSQDETGDQVGNTIYF
. | TRBJ2-5 | . | TRBV7-7 | TGTGCTAGCAGCCTCGGGACTGGTCAGAGGGAGACCCAGTACTTC | CASSLGTGQRETQYF
. | TRBJ1-1 | . | TRBV7-8 | TGTGCCAGCAGCTTTAATGTCCCTGAAGCTTTCTTT | CASSFNVPEAFF
once | TRBJ2-3 | TRBD2 | TRBV7-9 | TGTGCCAGCAGCCCGTGGACTAGCGGGATCACAGATACGCAGTATTTT | CASSPWTSGITDTQYF
. | TRBJ2-2 | . | TRBV14 | TGTGCCAGCAGCCATGATCCAGACACCGGGGAGCTGTTTTTT | CASSHDPDTGELFF
. | TRBJ2-7 | TRBD1 | TRBV27 | TGTGCCAGCAGTTTGCGCTATCCCCGACAGGGAACCCAGGGGACCTCCTACGAGCAGTACTTC | CASSLRYPRQGTQGTSYEQYF
. | TRBJ2-5 | . | TRBV28 | TGTGCCAGCAGTTTAGGTGGAGACGGTGTGACCCAGTACTTC | CASSLGGDGVTQYF
once | TRBJ1-3 | . | TRBV5-6 | TGTGCCAGATGTTATGGAAACACCATATATTTT | CARCYGNTIYF
. | TRBJ2-1 | TRBD1 | TRBV28 | TGTGCCAGCAGTTTAGGGACAGGCGGCAATGAGCAGTTCTTC | CASSLGTGGNEQFF
. | TRBJ2-3 | TRBD2 | TRBV5-1 | TGCGCCAGCAGAGGAAGCGGGGGGGCCGATACGCAGTATTTT | CASRGSGGADTQYF
. | TRBJ2-1 | . | TRBV7-9 | TGTGCCAGCAGTCCAGACCCGGGGACCTACAATGAGCAGTTCTTC | CASSPDPGTYNEQFF
. | TRBJ1-1 | . | TRBV5-1 | TGCGCCAGCAAAGGAGAGATACTTGAAGCTTTCTTT | CASKGEILEAFF
. | TRBJ1-1 | . | TRBV10-3 | TGTGCCATCAGAGCGTCCTTGGGACTCGGCACTGAAGCTTTCTTT | CAIRASLGLGTEAFF
. | TRBJ1-5 | . | TRBV27 | TGTGCCAGCAGTGCACAGGGTGGGGGGGCGCCCCAGCATTTT | CASSAQGGGAPQHF
. | TRBJ2-7 | TRBD1 | TRBV5-1 | TGCGCCAGCAGCTCTAAGGGACAGACCTACGAGCAGTACTTC | CASSSKGQTYEQYF
. | TRBJ2-2 | . | TRBV10-3 | TGTGCCATCAGTGGTCAGGGCCAAAACACCGGGGAGCTGTTTTTT | CAISGQGQNTGELFF
. | TRBJ2-1 | . | TRBV7-3 | TGTGCCAGCAGCCCAGGGTTTAGGGGCAACAATGAGCAGTTCTTC | CASSPGFRGNNEQFF
. | TRBJ1-6 | TRBD1 | TRBV4-3 | TGCGCCAGCAGCCAAATGCTGGGGGCGACAGGGGCCCTCCACTTT | CASSQMLGATGALHF
. | TRBJ1-2 | . | TRBV30 | TGTGCCTGGAGTGTAGGGAGGACCTTCGACAGGACCCGCGGGAGCTATGGCTACACCTTC | CAWSVGRTFDRTRGSYGYTF
. | TRBJ1-5 | . | TRBV6-1 | TGTGCCAGCACCTTGGCGGGATATAGCAATCAGCCCCAGCATTTT | CASTLAGYSNQPQHF
few | TRBJ1-1 | . | TRBV9 | TGTGCCAGCAGCTCGCCGGGCACTGAAGCTTTCTTT | CASSSPGTEAFF
. | TRBJ1-1 | . | TRBV2 | TGTGCCAGCAGTGTAGGTTGGACAGAGAACACTGAAGCTTTCTTT | CASSVGWTENTEAFF
. | TRBJ2-7 | TRBD1 | TRBV10-3 | TGTGCCATCAGTGAGGCAGGGGGCCACGAGCAGTACTTC | CAISEAGGHEQYF
. | TRBJ2-3 | . | TRBV7-3 | TGTGCCAGCAGCTTAGCGAGACAGTCGGCCACAGATACGCAGTATTTT | CASSLARQSATDTQYF
. | TRBJ2-2 | TRBD1 | TRBV2 | TGTGCCAGCAGTAGACAGGGGGGAAACACCGGGGAGCTGTTTTTT | CASSRQGGNTGELFF
. | TRBJ2-7 | . | TRBV7-6 | TGTGCCAGCAGCTTGGACAAGACCTACGAGCAGTACTTC | CASSLDKTYEQYF
. | TRBJ2-3 | . | TRBV6-4 | TGTGCCAGCAGTGAGAGCGCGCAGTATTTT | CASSESAQYF
. | TRBJ2-3 | TRBD2 | TRBV9 | TGTGCCAGCAGCGCTCTAGCGGTGACCTCCACAGATACGCAGTATTTT | CASSALAVTSTDTQYF
. | TRBJ1-2 | . | TRBV30 | TGTGCCTGGAGTGTAACAGCCTATGGCTACACCTTC | CAWSVTAYGYTF
. | TRBJ2-5 | TRBD1 | TRBV5-1 | TGCGCCAGCAGCTTGGTAGCCGCCGGGACAGGGGGCTCCGAGACCCAGTACTTC | CASSLVAAGTGGSETQYF
. | TRBJ2-1 | TRBD2 | TRBV27 | TGTGCCAGCGAAGCGGGAGGCGGGAATGAGCAGTTCTTC | CASEAGGGNEQFF
. | TRBJ2-7 | TRBD1 | TRBV6-5 | TGTGCCGGGGGGCGGGGACAGGGGCGCGAGCAGTACTTC | CAGGRGQGREQYF
. | TRBJ1-5 | TRBD1 | TRBV6-5 | TGTGCCAGCAGTTGGGACCGTTCAGGGGGTCAGCCCCAGCATTTT | CASSWDRSGGQPQHF
. | TRBJ2-3 | TRBD1 | TRBV28 | TGTGCCAGCAGTCTGGGACAGGGGCGCACAGATACGCAGTATTTT | CASSLGQGRTDTQYF
. | TRBJ2-5 | TRBD2 | TRBV6-5 | TGTGCCAGCAGTTCTAGCGGGGGGGCGGAGACCCAGTACTTC | CASSSSGGAETQYF
. | TRBJ2-7 | . | TRBV12-5 | TGTGCTAGTGGTTTGGACAGGGAGGGTCAGCACGAGCAGTACTTC | CASGLDREGQHEQYF